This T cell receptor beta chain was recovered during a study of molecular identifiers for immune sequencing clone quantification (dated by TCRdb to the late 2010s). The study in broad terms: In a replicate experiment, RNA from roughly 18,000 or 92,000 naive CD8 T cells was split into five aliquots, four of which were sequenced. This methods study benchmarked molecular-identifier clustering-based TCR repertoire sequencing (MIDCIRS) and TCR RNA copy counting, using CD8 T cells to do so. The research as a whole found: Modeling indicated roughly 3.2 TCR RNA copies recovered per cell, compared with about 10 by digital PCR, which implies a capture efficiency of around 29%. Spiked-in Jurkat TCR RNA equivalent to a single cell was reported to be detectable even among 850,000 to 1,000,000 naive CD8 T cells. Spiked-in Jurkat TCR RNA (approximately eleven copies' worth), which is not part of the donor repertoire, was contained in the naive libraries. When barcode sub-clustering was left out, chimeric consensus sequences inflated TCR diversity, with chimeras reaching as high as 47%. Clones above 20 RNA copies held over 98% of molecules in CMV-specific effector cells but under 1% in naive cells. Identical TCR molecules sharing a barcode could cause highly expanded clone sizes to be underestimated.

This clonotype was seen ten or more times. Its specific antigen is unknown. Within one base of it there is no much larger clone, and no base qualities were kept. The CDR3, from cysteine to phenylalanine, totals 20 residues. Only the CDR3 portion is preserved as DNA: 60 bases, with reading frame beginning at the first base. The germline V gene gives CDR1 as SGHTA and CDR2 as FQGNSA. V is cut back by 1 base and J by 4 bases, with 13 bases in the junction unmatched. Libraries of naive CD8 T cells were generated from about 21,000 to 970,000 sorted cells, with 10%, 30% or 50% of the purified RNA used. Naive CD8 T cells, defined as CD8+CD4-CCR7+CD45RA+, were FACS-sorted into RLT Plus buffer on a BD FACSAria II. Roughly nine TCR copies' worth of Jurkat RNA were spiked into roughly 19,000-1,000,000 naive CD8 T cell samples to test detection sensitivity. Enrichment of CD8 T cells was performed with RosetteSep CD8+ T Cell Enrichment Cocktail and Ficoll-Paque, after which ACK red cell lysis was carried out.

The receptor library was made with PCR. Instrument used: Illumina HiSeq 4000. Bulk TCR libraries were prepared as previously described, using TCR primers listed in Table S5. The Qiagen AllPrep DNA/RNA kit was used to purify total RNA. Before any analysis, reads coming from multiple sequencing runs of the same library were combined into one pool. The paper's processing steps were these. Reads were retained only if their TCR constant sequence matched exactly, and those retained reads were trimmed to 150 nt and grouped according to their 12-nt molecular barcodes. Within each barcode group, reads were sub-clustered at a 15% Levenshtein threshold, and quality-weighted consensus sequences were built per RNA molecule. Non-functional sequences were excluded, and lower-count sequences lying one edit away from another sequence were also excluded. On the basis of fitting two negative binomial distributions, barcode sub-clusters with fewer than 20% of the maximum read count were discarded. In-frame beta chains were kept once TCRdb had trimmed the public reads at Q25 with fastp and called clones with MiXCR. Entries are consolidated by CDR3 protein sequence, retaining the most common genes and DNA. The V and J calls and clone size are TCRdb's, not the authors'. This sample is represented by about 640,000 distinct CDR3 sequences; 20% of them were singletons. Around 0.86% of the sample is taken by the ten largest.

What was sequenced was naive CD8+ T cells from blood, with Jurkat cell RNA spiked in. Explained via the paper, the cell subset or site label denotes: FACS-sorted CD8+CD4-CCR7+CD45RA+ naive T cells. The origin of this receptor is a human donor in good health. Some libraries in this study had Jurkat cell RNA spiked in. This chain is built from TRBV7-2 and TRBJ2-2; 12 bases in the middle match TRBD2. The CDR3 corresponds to CASSLEEWASGGVRTGELFF. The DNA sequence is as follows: TGTGCCAGCAGCTTAGAAGAGTGGGCTAGCGGGGGGGTCCGCACCGGGGAGCTGTTTTTT.